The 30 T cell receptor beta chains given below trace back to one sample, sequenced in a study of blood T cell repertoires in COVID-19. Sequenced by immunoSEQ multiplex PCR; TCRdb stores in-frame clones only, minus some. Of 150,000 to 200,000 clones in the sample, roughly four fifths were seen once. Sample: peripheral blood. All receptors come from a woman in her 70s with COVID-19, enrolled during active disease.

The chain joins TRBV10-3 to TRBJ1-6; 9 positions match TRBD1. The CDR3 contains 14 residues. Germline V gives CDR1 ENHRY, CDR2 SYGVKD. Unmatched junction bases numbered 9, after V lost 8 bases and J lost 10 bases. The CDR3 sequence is CAISPGQGNSPLHF. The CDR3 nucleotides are TGTGCCATCTCTCCCGGACAGGGGAACTCACCCCTCCACTTT.

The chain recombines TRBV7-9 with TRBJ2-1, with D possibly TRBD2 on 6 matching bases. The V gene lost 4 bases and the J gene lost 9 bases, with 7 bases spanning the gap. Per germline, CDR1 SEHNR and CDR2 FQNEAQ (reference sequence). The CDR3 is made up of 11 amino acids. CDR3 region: CASSSGVEQFF. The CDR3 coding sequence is TGTGCCAGCAGCTCGGGAGTTGAGCAGTTCTTC.

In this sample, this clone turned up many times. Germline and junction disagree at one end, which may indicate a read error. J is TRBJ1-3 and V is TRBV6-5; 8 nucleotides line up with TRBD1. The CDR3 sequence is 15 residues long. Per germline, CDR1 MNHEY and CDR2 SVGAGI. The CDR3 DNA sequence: TGTGCCAGCAGGCCCCAGGGGGCCGCTGGGAACACCATATATTTT. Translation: CASRPQGAAGNTIYF.

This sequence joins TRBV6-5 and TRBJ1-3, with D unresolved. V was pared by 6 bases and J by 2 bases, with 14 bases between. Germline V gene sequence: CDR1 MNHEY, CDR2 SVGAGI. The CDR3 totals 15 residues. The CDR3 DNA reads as TGTGCCAGCAGCACCCTCGAGTTTGCTGGAAACACCATATATTTT. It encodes CASSTLEFAGNTIYF.

CDR3 protein: CASSGSGTTYNEQFF. The CDR3 bases are TGCGCCAGCAGCGGGTCCGGGACTACCTACAATGAGCAGTTCTTC. The chain employs TRBV5-1 and TRBJ2-1, with 7 bases matching TRBD2. Germline V gene data show CDR1 as SGHRS and CDR2 as YFSETQ. After removal of 4 bases from V and 2 bases from J, the junction contained 6 bases not matched to a gene. The CDR3 consists of 15 residues.

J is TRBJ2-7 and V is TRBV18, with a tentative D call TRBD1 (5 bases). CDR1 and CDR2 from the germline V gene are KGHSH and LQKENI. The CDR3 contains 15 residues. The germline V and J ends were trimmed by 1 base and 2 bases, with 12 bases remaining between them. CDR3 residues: CASSPRAGNTYEQYF. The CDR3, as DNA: TGTGCCAGCTCACCACGGGCAGGGAACACCTACGAGCAGTACTTC.

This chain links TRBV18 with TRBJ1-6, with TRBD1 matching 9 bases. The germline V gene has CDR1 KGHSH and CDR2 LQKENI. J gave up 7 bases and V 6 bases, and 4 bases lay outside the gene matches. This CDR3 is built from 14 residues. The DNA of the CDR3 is TGTGCCAGCTCCCGGGACAGGGCGAATTCACCCCTCCACTTT. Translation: CASSRDRANSPLHF.

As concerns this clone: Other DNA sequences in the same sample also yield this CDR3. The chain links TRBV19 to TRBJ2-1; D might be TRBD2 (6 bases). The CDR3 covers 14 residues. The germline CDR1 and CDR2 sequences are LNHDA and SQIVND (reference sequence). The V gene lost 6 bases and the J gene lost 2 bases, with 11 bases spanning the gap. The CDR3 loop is CASSRRETYNEQFF. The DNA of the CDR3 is TGTGCCAGTAGCCGGAGGGAGACCTACAATGAGCAGTTCTTC.

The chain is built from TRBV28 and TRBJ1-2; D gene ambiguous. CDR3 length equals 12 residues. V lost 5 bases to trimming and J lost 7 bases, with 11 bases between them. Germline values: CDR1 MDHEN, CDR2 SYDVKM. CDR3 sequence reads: CASSTLVPGYTF. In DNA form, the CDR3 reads TGTGCCAGCAGTACCCTAGTCCCTGGCTACACCTTC.

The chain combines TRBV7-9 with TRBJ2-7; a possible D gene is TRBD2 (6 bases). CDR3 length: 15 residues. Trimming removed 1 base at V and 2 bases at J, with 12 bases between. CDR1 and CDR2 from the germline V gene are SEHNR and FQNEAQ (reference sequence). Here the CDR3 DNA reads TGTGCCAGCAGCTTAGAAACGGGAGCCCCCTACGAGCAGTACTTC. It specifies CASSLETGAPYEQYF.

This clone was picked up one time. In DNA, the CDR3 is TGTGCCAGCAGCCAACAGTCTGTAAGCAATCAGCCCCAGCATTTT. It codes for CASSQQSVSNQPQHF. V gene TRBV3-1 (or the pseudogene TRBV3-2) combines with J gene TRBJ1-5, with D uncertain. V shed 2 bases and J shed 1 base, with 9 bases lying between them. Germline V lookup: CDR1 LGHDT, CDR2 YNNKEL (reference sequence). This CDR3 is 15 amino acids long.

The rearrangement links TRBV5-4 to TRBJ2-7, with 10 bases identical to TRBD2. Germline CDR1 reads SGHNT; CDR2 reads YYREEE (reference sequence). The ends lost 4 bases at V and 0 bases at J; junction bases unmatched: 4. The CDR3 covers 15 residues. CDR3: CASSQGLAVSYEQYF. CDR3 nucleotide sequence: TGTGCCAGCAGCCAAGGACTAGCGGTCTCCTACGAGCAGTACTTC.

The chain's CDR3 is CASSLGVRGPNPNEQFF. CDR3 sequence (DNA): TGTGCCAGCAGCTTAGGGGTACGGGGTCCCAATCCCAATGAGCAGTTCTTC. The rearrangement joins TRBV7-8 to TRBJ2-1, with D perhaps matching TRBD2 (5 bases). The ends were cut back, 1 base at V and 6 bases at J, with 19 bases in the middle. This CDR3 spans 17 amino acids. Germline V CDR1 and CDR2: SGHVS, FQNEAQ.

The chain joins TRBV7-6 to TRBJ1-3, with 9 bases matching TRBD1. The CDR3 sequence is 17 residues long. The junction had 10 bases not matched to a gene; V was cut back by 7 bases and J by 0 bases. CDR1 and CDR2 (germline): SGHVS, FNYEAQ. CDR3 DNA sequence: TGTGCCAGCACGCTAACGGGACAGGGAGTCTCTGGAAACACCATATATTTT. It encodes CASTLTGQGVSGNTIYF.

CDR3 loop: CASSYQGSTGELFF. The CDR3 bases are TGTGCCAGCAGTTACCAGGGGTCCACCGGGGAGCTGTTTTTT. The chain carries TRBV6-2 or TRBV6-3 and TRBJ2-2, with D perhaps matching TRBD1 (6 bases). V was pared by 2 bases and J by 4 bases, with 8 bases between. The germline V gene encodes CDR1 MNHEY and CDR2 SVGEGT. The CDR3 has 14 residues.

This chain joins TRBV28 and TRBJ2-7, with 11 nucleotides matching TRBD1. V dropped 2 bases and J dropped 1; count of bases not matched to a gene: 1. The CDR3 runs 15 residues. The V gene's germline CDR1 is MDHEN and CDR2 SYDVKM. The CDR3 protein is CASSLGTGGSYEQYF. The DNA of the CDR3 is TGTGCCAGCAGTTTAGGGACAGGGGGTTCCTACGAGCAGTACTTC.

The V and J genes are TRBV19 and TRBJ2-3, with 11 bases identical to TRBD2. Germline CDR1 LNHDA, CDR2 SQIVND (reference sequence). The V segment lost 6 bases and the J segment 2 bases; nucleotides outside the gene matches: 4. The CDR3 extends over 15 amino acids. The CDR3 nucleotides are TGTGCCAGTAGCTGGACTAGCGGGTACACAGATACGCAGTATTTT. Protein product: CASSWTSGYTDTQYF.

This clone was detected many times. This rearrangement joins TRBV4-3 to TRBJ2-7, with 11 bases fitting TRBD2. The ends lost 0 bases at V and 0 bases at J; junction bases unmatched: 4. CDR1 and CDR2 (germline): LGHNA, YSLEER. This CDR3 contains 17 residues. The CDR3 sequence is CASSQEIAGGSSYEQYF. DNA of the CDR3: TGCGCCAGCAGCCAAGAGATAGCGGGAGGGAGCTCCTACGAGCAGTACTTC.

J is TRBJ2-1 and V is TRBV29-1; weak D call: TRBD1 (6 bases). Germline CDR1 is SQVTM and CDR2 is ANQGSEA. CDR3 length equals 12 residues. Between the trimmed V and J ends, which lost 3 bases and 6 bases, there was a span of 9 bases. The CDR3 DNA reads TGCAGCGTTGAGGGGGCGTCCAATGAGCAGTTCTTC. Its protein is CSVEGASNEQFF.

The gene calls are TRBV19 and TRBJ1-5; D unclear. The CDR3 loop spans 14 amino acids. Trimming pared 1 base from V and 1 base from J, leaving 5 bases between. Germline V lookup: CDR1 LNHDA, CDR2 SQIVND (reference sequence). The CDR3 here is CASSIVSSNQPQHF. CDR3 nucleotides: TGTGCCAGTAGTATAGTTAGCAGCAATCAGCCCCAGCATTTT. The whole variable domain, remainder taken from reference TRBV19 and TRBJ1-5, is DGGITQSPKYLFRKEGQNVTLSCEQNLNHDAMYWYRQDPGQGLRLIYYSQIVNDFQKGDIAEGYSVSREKKESFPLTVTSAQKNPTAFYLCASSIVSSNQPQHFGDGTRLSIL.

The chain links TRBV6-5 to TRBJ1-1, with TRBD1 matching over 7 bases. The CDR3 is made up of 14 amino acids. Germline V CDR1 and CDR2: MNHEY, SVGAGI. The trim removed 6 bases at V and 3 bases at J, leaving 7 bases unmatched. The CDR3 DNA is TGTGCCAGCAGAACGACAGGGAAGGACACTGAAGCTTTCTTT. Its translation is CASRTTGKDTEAFF.

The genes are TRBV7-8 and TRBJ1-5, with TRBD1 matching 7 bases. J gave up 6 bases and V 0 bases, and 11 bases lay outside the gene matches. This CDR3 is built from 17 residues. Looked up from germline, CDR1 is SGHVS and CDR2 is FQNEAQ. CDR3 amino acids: CASSLADTGVLTQPQHF. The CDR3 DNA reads TGTGCCAGCAGCTTAGCGGATACAGGGGTCCTCACTCAGCCCCAGCATTTT.

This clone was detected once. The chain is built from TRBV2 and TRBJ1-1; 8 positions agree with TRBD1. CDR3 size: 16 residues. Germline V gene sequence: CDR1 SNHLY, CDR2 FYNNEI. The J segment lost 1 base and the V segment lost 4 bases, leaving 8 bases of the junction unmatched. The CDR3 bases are TGTGCCAGCAGTGCAGGGGGCAGACCATCGAACACTGAAGCTTTCTTT. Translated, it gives CASSAGGRPSNTEAFF.

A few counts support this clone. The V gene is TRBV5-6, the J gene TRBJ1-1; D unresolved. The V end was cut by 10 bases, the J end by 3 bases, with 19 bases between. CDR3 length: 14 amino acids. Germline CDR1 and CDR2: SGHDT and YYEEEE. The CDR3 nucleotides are TGTGCCTCGGAGATCTCCCTAACTTACACTGAAGCTTTCTTT. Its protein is CASEISLTYTEAFF.

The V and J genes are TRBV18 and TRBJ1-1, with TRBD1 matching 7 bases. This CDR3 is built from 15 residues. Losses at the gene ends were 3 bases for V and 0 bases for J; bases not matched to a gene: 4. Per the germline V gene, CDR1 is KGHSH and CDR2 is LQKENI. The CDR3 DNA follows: TGTGCCAGCTCACCCGGGACAGTCATGAACACTGAAGCTTTCTTT. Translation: CASSPGTVMNTEAFF.

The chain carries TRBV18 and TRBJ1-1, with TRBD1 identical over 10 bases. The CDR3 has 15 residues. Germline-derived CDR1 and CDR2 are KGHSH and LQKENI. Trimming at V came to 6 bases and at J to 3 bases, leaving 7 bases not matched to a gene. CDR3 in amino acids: CASSDDRGLYTEAFF. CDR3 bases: TGTGCCAGCTCGGATGACAGGGGGCTCTACACTGAAGCTTTCTTT.

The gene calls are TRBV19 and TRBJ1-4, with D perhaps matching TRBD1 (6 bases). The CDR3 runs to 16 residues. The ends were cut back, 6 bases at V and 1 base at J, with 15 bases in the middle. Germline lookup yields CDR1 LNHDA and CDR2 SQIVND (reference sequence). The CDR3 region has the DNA TGTGCCAGTAGCGTCACACCCAGGGGAACTAATGAAAAACTGTTTTTT. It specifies CASSVTPRGTNEKLFF.

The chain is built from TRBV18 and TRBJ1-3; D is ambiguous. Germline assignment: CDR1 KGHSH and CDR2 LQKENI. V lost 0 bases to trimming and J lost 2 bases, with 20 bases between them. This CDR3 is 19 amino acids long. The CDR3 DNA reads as TGTGCCAGCTCACCACCTGGAGTGAGAAACCTGGGTCCTGGAAACACCATATATTTT. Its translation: CASSPPGVRNLGPGNTIYF. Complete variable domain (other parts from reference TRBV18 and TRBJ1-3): NAGVMQNPRHLVRRRGQEARLRCSPMKGHSHVYWYRQLPEEGLKFMVYLQKENIIDESGMPKERFSAEFPKEGPSILRIQQVVRGDSAAYFCASSPPGVRNLGPGNTIYFGEGSWLTVV.

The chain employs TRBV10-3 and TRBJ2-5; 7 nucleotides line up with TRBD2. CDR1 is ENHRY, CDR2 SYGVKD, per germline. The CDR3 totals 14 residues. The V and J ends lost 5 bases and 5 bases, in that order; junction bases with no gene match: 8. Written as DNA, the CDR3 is TGTGCCATCAGTCCGTGGACTAGTGAGGAGACCCAGTACTTC. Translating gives CAISPWTSEETQYF.

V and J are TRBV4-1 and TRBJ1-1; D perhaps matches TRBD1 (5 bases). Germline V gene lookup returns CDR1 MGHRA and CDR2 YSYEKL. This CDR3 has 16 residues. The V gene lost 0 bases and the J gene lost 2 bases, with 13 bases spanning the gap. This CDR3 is CASSQDWGLGNTEAFF. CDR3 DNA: TGCGCCAGCAGCCAAGACTGGGGCCTCGGAAACACTGAAGCTTTCTTT.